The text below deals with one T cell receptor beta chain. The data derive from a study of Ad26.COV2.S vaccination and SARS-CoV-2 variants. Method: immunoSEQ multiplex PCR; TCRdb's copy keeps in-frame clones and lacks some. The data contain approximately 450,000 clones, around 90% of them seen just once; the ten biggest clones take up 9.5% to 15%. Treatment: 15 to 20 received Ad26.COV2.S at low or high dose, single or two shots; several received placebo; per-sample allocation not given. Day 63 after the first vaccine or placebo injection was the time point for sampling. Boston supplied an adult donor aged 18-55 years. The CDR3 sequence is 16 residues long. Germline V gene lookup returns CDR1 SEHNR and CDR2 FQNEAQ (reference sequence). With V trimmed by 5 bases and J by 5 bases, 13 bases remained unmatched.

V usage is TRBV7-9 and J usage is TRBJ2-7; TRBD2 aligns across 9 bases. The sequence came from a person aged 18 to 65 who received the Ad26.COV2.S COVID-19 vaccine or a placebo. Here the sequenced sample was peripheral blood, taken in a trial of Ad26.COV2.S vaccine versus placebo. CDR3 sequence (DNA): TGTGCCAGCAGCCTGGCCGGGGGGACTAGCAGTGACGAGCAGTACTTC. Translated, it gives CASSLAGGTSSDEQYF.